This TCR beta chain was sequenced in a study of cytomegalovirus exposure and HLA in healthy donors. Worth noting for this clone: Its target is unknown.

13 Jbeta primers and 60 Vbeta primers were used for the PCR. TCRdb's copy holds only in-frame clones and misses some; the assay was immunoSEQ multiplex PCR. The repertoire consists of 190,000 or so clones, with approximately 80% occurring once and the leading ten covering roughly 0.7%. Trimming left V 1 base short and J 3 bases short, with 14 bases between. Germline V gene sequence: CDR1 LGHNA, CDR2 YSLEER. The CDR3 is 16 amino acids. Overall study findings and caveats: Among immune exposure information, only CMV serostatus was available. Presence/absence analysis assumed near-uniform sequencing depth across donors.

The sequence came from a boy aged 5-17 years in good health and CMV-seronegative. Sample: PBMCs. The chain is built from TRBV4-3 and TRBJ2-3; TRBD2 might be the D (6 bases). Here the CDR3 DNA reads TGCGCCAGCAGCCAAGCACTGGCGGGATTGACAGATACGCAGTATTTT. Translation gives CASSQALAGLTDTQYF.